Each of the 14 T cell receptor beta chains below was sequenced from the same sample in a study of blood T cell repertoires in COVID-19. Here immunoSEQ multiplex PCR was the method, and the copy in TCRdb shows in-frame clones only, minus some. The table lists roughly 21,000 clones, approximately 90% of them singletons, with approximately 20% in the top ten. Sequenced material: peripheral blood. The receptors here all came from a man between 70 and 80 years old with active COVID-19.

V is TRBV30 and J is TRBJ1-1; D is unresolved. The CDR3 loop spans 14 amino acids. The germline gives CDR1 GTSNPN, CDR2 SVGIG (reference sequence). V was shortened by 0 bases and J by 0 bases, with 8 bases between the two germline ends. CDR3 in amino acids: CAWSVNRVNTEAFF. CDR3 nucleotide sequence: TGTGCCTGGAGTGTAAATAGAGTGAACACTGAAGCTTTCTTT.

The chain joins TRBV30 to TRBJ1-5; TRBD1 is a possible D gene (5 bases). CDR1 GTSNPN and CDR2 SVGIG come from the germline V gene (reference sequence). The CDR3 sequence is 13 residues long. V lost 2 bases and J 4 bases, leaving 9 bases between the germline ends. The CDR3 protein is CAWSRGRNQPQHF. In nucleotides, the CDR3 is TGTGCCTGGAGTCGGGGGAGGAATCAGCCCCAGCATTTT.

CDR3 nucleotides: TGTGCCTGGAAAGGGGAGACAGGGGACACCGGGGAGCTGTTTTTT. Amino acid sequence: CAWKGETGDTGELFF. The rearrangement joins TRBV30 to TRBJ2-2; 8 nucleotides align to TRBD1. CDR3 length equals 15 residues. Unmatched junction bases numbered 7, after V lost 4 bases and J lost 3 bases. Germline values: CDR1 GTSNPN, CDR2 SVGIG (reference sequence).

The chain uses TRBV2 and TRBJ2-4, with D possibly TRBD1 on 6 matching bases. Germline CDR1 is SNHLY and CDR2 is FYNNEI. The CDR3 has 17 residues. Trimming took off 6 bases at V and 0 bases at J, with 18 bases between the two ends. The CDR3 loop reads CASSGQGINLAKNIQYF. DNA of the CDR3: TGTGCCAGCAGCGGCCAGGGGATTAATCTAGCCAAAAACATTCAGTACTTC. The variable domain in full, with the rest retrieved from reference TRBV2 and TRBJ2-4, is EPEVTQTPSHQVTQMGQEVILRCVPISNHLYFYWYRQILGQKVEFLVSFYNNEISEKSEIFDDQFSVERPDGSNFTLKIRSTKLEDSAMYFCASSGQGINLAKNIQYFGAGTRLSVL.

The V and J genes are TRBV29-1 and TRBJ2-1; 7 bases line up with TRBD1. V was pared by 6 bases and J by 6 bases, with 11 bases of the junction left unmatched. The CDR3 covers 14 residues. The germline V gene encodes CDR1 SQVTM and CDR2 ANQGSEA. The chain's CDR3 is CSVSVTGLGNEQFF. DNA for the CDR3: TGCAGCGTATCTGTGACAGGGTTGGGCAATGAGCAGTTCTTC.

The chain has TRBV19 and TRBJ1-1; D is perhaps TRBD1 (5 bases). Germline CDR1 reads LNHDA; CDR2 reads SQIVND (reference sequence). The CDR3 length is 13 residues. V lost 9 bases and J 1 base, leaving 12 bases between the germline ends. The CDR3 DNA sequence: TGTGCCAGCCTAGGACAACCGAACACTGAAGCTTTCTTT. Translating it yields CASLGQPNTEAFF. The complete variable domain, with remaining parts taken from reference TRBV19 and TRBJ1-1, reads DGGITQSPKYLFRKEGQNVTLSCEQNLNHDAMYWYRQDPGQGLRLIYYSQIVNDFQKGDIAEGYSVSREKKESFPLTVTSAQKNPTAFYLCASLGQPNTEAFFGQGTRLTVV.

V and J are TRBV11-2 and TRBJ2-1, with 8 nucleotides matching TRBD2. From germline, CDR1 is SGHAT and CDR2 FQNNGV. The CDR3 has 15 amino acids. The trim removed 9 bases at V and 6 bases at J, leaving 13 bases unmatched. CDR3 sequence reads: CASATPGTSLNEQFF. For the CDR3, the DNA is TGTGCCAGTGCAACCCCCGGGACTAGTCTCAATGAGCAGTTCTTC.

The V gene is TRBV29-1, the J gene TRBJ1-1, with 7 positions matching TRBD1. V dropped 6 bases and J dropped 6; count of bases not matched to a gene: 10. This CDR3 has 13 amino acids. Germline assignment: CDR1 SQVTM and CDR2 ANQGSEA. The CDR3 region is CSVDRVDMAEAFF. As DNA, the CDR3 is TGCAGCGTCGACAGGGTGGATATGGCTGAAGCTTTCTTT.

This chain's CDR3 is CASSLNPPFSGRAHEQFF. Written as DNA, the CDR3 is TGTGCCAGCAGTTTAAACCCTCCTTTTAGCGGGAGGGCCCATGAGCAGTTCTTC. V and J are TRBV27 and TRBJ2-1, with TRBD2 identical over 11 bases. The CDR3 contains 18 residues. Germline CDR1 MNHEY, CDR2 SMNVEV (reference sequence). Losses at the gene ends were 2 bases for V and 8 bases for J; bases not matched to a gene: 14.

This clone was recorded only once. Here the CDR3 DNA reads TGTGCCAGCAGCTTAGGGACAGTAAACTATGGCTACACCTTC. It codes for CASSLGTVNYGYTF. The rearrangement joins TRBV11-3 to TRBJ1-2; D possibly corresponds to TRBD1 (6 bases). Looked up from germline, CDR1 is SGHNT and CDR2 is YENEEA. The V gene lost 1 base and the J gene lost 2 bases, with 8 bases spanning the gap. This CDR3 region has 14 residues.

The chain has TRBV28 and TRBJ2-4, with TRBD1 matching 10 bases. CDR1 is MDHEN and CDR2 is SYDVKM in the germline V gene. This CDR3 has 15 amino acids. Trimming at V came to 5 bases and at J to 5 bases, leaving 6 bases not matched to a gene. The CDR3 is CASSPDRGHENIQYF. The CDR3 DNA sequence: TGTGCCAGCAGTCCCGACAGGGGGCATGAAAACATTCAGTACTTC.

The chain has TRBV14 and TRBJ1-2; tentatively, D is TRBD1 (5 bases). The germline V gene encodes CDR1 SGHDN and CDR2 FVKESK. The V gene lost 1 base and the J gene lost 4 bases, with 16 bases spanning the gap. The CDR3 covers 16 residues. In DNA, the CDR3 is TGTGCCAGCAGCCAAGCGTCGGCAGGGTCTCTCTATGGCTACACCTTC. It is translated as CASSQASAGSLYGYTF.

This clone is a singleton in its sample. This chain uses TRBV7-8 with TRBJ2-2; tentatively, D is TRBD1 (5 bases). CDR1 is SGHVS and CDR2 is FQNEAQ in the germline V gene. The ends were cut back, 3 bases at V and 1 base at J, with 9 bases in the middle. CDR3 length equals 15 residues. The CDR3 protein is CASSLATGNTGELFF. In DNA, the CDR3 is TGTGCCAGCAGCTTGGCCACAGGGAACACCGGGGAGCTGTTTTTT.

The rearrangement links TRBV1 to TRBJ2-2; the D call in the table, TRBD2, was not verified against the DNA. TRBV1 is a documented pseudogene. This CDR3 is built from 15 residues. The CDR3 nucleotides read TGCACCAGCAGCCTCGAGCCACCTTTCTACCGTGAGTTGTTTTTT. Amino acids: CTSSLEPPFYRELFF.